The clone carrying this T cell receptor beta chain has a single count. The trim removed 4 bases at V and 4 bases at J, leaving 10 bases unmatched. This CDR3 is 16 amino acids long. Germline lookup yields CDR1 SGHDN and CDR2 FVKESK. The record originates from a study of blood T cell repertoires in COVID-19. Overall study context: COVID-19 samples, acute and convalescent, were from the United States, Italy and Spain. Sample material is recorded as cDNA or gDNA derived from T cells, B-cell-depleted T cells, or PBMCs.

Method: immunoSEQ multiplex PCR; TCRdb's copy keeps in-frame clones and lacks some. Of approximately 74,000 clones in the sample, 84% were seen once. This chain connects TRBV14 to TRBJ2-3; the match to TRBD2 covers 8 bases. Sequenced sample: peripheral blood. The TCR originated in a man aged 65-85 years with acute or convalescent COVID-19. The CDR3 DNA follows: TGTGCCAGCAGCCCCGGTTTAGCGGGGTCCTCAGATACGCAGTATTTT. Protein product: CASSPGLAGSSDTQYF.